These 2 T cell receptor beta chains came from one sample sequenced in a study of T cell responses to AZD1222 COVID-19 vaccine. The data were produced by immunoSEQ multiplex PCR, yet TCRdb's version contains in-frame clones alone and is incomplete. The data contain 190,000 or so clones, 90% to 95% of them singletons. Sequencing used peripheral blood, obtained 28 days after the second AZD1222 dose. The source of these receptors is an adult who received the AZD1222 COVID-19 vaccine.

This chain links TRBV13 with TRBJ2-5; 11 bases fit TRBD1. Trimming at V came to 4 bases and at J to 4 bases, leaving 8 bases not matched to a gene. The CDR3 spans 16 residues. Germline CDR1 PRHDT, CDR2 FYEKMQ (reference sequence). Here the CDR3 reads CASSSTPGTGGETQYF. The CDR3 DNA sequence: TGTGCCAGCAGCTCCACCCCCGGGACAGGGGGAGAGACCCAGTACTTC.

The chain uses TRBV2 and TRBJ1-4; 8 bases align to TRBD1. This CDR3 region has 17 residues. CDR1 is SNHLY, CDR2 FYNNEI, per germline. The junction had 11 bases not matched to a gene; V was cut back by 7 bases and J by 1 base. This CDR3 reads CASTARGLGGTNEKLFF. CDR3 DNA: TGTGCCAGCACTGCCAGGGGGCTCGGTGGAACTAATGAAAAACTGTTTTTT. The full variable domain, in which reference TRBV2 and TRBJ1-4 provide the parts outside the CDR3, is EPEVTQTPSHQVTQMGQEVILRCVPISNHLYFYWYRQILGQKVEFLVSFYNNEISEKSEIFDDQFSVERPDGSNFTLKIRSTKLEDSAMYFCASTARGLGGTNEKLFFGSGTQLSVL.